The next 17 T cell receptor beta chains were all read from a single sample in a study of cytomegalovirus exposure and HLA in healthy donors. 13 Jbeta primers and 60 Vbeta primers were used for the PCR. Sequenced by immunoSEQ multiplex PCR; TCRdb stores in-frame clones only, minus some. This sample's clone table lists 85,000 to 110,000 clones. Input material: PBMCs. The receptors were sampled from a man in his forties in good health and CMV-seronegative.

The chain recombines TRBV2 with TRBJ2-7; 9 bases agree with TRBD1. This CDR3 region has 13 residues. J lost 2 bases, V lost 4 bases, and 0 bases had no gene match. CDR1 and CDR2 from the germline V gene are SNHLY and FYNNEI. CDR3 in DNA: TGTGCCAGCAGTGGGACAGGGGCCTACGAGCAGTACTTC. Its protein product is CASSGTGAYEQYF.

The CDR3 DNA follows: TGTGCCAGCGCACATAGCGGGAGGGGGCGTGTGGATGAGCAGTTCTTC. Encoded protein: CASAHSGRGRVDEQFF. The chain couples TRBV6-6 to TRBJ2-1; TRBD2 aligns across 11 bases. This CDR3 region has 16 residues. V lost 8 bases to trimming and J lost 8 bases; unmatched junction nucleotides: 14. CDR1 MNHNY and CDR2 SVGAGI come from the germline V gene (reference sequence).

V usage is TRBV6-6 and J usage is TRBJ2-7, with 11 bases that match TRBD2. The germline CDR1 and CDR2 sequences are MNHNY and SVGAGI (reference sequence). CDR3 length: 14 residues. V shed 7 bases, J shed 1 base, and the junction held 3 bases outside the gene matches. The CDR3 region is CASKLAGASYEQYF. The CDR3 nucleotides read TGTGCCAGCAAACTAGCGGGGGCTTCCTACGAGCAGTACTTC.

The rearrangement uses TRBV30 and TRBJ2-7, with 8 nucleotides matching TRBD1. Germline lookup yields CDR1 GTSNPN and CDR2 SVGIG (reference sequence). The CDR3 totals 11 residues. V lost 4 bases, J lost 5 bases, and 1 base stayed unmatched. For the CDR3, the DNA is TGTGCCTGGACAGGGGGCAACGAGCAGTACTTC. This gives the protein CAWTGGNEQYF.

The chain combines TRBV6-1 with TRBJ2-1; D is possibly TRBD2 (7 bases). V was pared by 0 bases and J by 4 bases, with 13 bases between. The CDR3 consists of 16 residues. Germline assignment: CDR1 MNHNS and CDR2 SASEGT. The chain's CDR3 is CASSEARGRAYNEQFF. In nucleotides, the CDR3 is TGTGCCAGCAGTGAAGCGAGGGGGAGGGCTTACAATGAGCAGTTCTTC.

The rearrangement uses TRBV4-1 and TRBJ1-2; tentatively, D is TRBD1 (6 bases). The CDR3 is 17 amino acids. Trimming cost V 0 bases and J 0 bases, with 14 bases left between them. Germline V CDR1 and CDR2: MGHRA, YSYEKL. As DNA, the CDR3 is TGCGCCAGCAGCCAAGACCCTGGACAGCGATCTAACTATGGCTACACCTTC. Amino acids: CASSQDPGQRSNYGYTF.

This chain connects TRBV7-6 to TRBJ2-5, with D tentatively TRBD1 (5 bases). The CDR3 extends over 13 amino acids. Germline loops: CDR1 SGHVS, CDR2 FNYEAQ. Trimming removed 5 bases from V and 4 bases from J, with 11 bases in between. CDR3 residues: CASSRQNTETQYF. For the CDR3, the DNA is TGTGCCAGCAGCCGACAGAACACAGAGACCCAGTACTTC.

The CDR3 coding sequence is TGCGCCAGCAGCCTCGGTCTAGCGGGGAGCACAGATACGCAGTATTTT. Translated, it gives CASSLGLAGSTDTQYF. The V call is TRBV5-1, the J call TRBJ2-3, with TRBD2 matching 9 bases. The trim removed 4 bases at V and 0 bases at J, leaving 6 bases unmatched. The CDR3 length is 16 residues. The V gene's germline CDR1 is SGHRS and CDR2 YFSETQ. The variable domain in full, with the rest retrieved from reference TRBV5-1 and TRBJ2-3, is KAGVTQTPRYLIKTRGQQVTLSCSPISGHRSVSWYQQTPGQGLQFLFEYFSETQRNKGNFPGRFSGRQFSNSRSEMNVSTLELGDSALYLCASSLGLAGSTDTQYFGPGTRLTVL.

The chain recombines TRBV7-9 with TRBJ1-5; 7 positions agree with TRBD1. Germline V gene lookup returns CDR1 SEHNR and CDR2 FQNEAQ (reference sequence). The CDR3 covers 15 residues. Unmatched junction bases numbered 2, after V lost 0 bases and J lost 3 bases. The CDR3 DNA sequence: TGTGCCAGCAGCTTAGCAGGGACAGACAATCAGCCCCAGCATTTT. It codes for CASSLAGTDNQPQHF.

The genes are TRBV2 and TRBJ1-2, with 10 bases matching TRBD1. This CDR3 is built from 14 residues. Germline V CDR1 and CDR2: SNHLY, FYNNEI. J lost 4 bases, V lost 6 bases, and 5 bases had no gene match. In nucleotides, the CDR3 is TGTGCCAGCAGAGAGGGACAGGGGACCTATGGCTACACCTTC. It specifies CASREGQGTYGYTF.

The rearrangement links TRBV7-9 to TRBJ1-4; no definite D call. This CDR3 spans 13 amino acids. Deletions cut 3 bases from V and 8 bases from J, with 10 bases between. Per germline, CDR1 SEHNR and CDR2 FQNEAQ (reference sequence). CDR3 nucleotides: TGTGCCAGCAGCTTTCTTAACTTGGAAAAACTGTTTTTT. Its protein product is CASSFLNLEKLFF.

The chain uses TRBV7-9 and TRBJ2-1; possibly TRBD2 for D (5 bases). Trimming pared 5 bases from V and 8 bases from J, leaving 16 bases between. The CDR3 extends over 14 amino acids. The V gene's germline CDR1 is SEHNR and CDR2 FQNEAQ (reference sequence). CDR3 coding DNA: TGTGCCAGCAGCCCCGCTCTATTCGGGGATGAGCAGTTCTTC. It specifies CASSPALFGDEQFF. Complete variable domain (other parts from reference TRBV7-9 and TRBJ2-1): DTGVSQNPRHKITKRGQNVTFRCDPISEHNRLYWYRQTLGQGPEFLTYFQNEAQLEKSRLLSDRFSAERPKGSFSTLEIQRTEQGDSAMYLCASSPALFGDEQFFGPGTRLTVL.

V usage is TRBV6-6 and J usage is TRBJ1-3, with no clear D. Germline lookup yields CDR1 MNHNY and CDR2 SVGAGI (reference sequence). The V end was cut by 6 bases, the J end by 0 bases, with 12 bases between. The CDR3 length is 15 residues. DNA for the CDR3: TGTGCCAGCAGAACAACAGAATCCTCTGGAAACACCATATATTTT. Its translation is CASRTTESSGNTIYF.

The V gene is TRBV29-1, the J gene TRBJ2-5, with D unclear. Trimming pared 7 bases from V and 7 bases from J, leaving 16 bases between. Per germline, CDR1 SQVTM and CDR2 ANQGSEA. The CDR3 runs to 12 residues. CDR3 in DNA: TGCAGCGCCCCGTTTGGGCTCGGGACCCAGTACTTC. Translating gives CSAPFGLGTQYF.

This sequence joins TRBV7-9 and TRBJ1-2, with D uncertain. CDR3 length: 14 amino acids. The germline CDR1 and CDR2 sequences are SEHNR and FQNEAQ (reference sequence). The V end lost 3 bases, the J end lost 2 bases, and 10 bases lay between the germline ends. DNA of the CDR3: TGTGCCAGCAGCTTCGCGAACTCCAACTATGGCTACACCTTC. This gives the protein CASSFANSNYGYTF.

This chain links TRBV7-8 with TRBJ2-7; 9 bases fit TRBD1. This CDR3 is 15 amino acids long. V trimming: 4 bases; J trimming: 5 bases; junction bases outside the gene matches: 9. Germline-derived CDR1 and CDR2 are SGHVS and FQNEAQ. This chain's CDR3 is CASSYVGTGSDEQYF. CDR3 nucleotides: TGTGCCAGCAGCTACGTCGGGACAGGGTCCGACGAGCAGTACTTC.

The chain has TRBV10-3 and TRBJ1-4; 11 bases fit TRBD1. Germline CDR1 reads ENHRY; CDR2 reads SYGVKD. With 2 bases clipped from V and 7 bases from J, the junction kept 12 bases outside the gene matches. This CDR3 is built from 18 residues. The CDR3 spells CAISETFPGQGEREKLFF. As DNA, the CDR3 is TGTGCCATCAGTGAGACCTTCCCGGGACAGGGGGAGCGTGAAAAACTGTTTTTT.